The rows below give T cell receptor beta chains drawn from one sample of a study of blood T cell repertoires in COVID-19. This table comes from immunoSEQ multiplex PCR, and its TCRdb copy is limited to in-frame clones, with some not included. The sample includes roughly 58,000 clones, under 80% of them seen just once. Sequencing input: PBMCs or T cells enriched from blood (not recorded which). The receptor set was obtained from a woman in her fifties or sixties who had been exposed to COVID-19. Each CDR3 is given with its conserved first and last residue. The D gene is left open where the match is weak. Rows give clone size only sometimes, using once, few, many, or a class for an expanded clone.

v_call: TRBV29-1; clone_size: .; d_call: .; j_call: TRBJ1-1; cdr3_nt: TGCAGCGTTGTACCGGTCACTGAAGCTTTCTTT; cdr3_aa: CSVVPVTEAFF
v_call: TRBV7-9; clone_size: .; d_call: .; j_call: TRBJ2-2; cdr3_nt: TGTGCCAGCAGACTTCTAGCCGGGAGTGCCGGGGAGCTGTTTTTT; cdr3_aa: CASRLLAGSAGELFF
v_call: TRBV5-8; clone_size: .; d_call: TRBD1; j_call: TRBJ2-5; cdr3_nt: TGTGCCAGCAGTTCCGTTCGAGGGGGCGGAGAGACCCAGTACTTC; cdr3_aa: CASSSVRGGGETQYF
v_call: TRBV27; clone_size: .; d_call: TRBD1; j_call: TRBJ2-2; cdr3_nt: TGTGCCAGCAGAAATAGACAGGGGGTGAGCGGGGAGCTGTTTTTT; cdr3_aa: CASRNRQGVSGELFF
v_call: TRBV24-1; clone_size: .; d_call: .; j_call: TRBJ1-1; cdr3_nt: TGTGCCACCAGTGAAGGGGGACGGACTGAAGCTTTCTTT; cdr3_aa: CATSEGGRTEAFF
v_call: TRBV2; clone_size: many; d_call: .; j_call: TRBJ2-7; cdr3_nt: TGTGCCAGCAGTGAGGGGGCCGACCCGGCTTACGAGCAGTACTTC; cdr3_aa: CASSEGADPAYEQYF
v_call: TRBV20-1; clone_size: .; d_call: TRBD1; j_call: TRBJ1-5; cdr3_nt: TGCAGTGCTAGTCCGCAGGGGGCGCACCAGCCCCAGCATTTT; cdr3_aa: CSASPQGAHQPQHF
v_call: TRBV24-1; clone_size: .; d_call: TRBD1; j_call: TRBJ1-5; cdr3_nt: TGTGCCATCTCGACAGGGGTAGGTCAGCCCCAGCATTTT; cdr3_aa: CAISTGVGQPQHF
v_call: TRBV5-1; clone_size: .; d_call: .; j_call: TRBJ2-7; cdr3_nt: TGCGCCAGCAGCTTGAGGGGGGGACGTTCCTACGAGCAGTACTTC; cdr3_aa: CASSLRGGRSYEQYF
v_call: TRBV1; clone_size: once; d_call: .; j_call: TRBJ2-2; cdr3_nt: TGCACCAGCAGCCTAGGACTAGCGGGGGACCCGGACACCGGGGAGCTGTTTTTT; cdr3_aa: CTSSLGLAGDPDTGELFF
v_call: TRBV6-5; clone_size: once; d_call: TRBD2; j_call: TRBJ2-1; cdr3_nt: TGTGCCAGCAGTTGGGGCGGGAGGGACCTCAATGAGCAGTTCTTC; cdr3_aa: CASSWGGRDLNEQFF